Described below is a single TCR beta chain sequence and its context. Its antigen is still unknown. Base qualities are not recorded, but no much larger clone differs from it by a single base. Every donor was a healthy Caucasian. The twin cohort consisted of three pairs of female monozygotic twins, all aged 18 to 29 years. RNA for TCR libraries was isolated from peripheral blood mononuclear cells. Library construction relied on 5' RACE. The sequencing machine was an Illumina HiSeq 2000. Template switching introduced a universal primer binding site; the final cDNA contained a unique molecular identifier, enabling accurate counting of TCR cDNA molecules. Specific primers in the conserved constant-segment region were used to synthesize first-strand cDNA for TCR alpha and beta chains. To control for contamination, every cDNA library was double barcoded, receiving both a SMART-Mk sample barcode and Illumina barcodes. TruSeq adapter sequences along with Illumina sample barcodes were introduced in two successive PCR steps. TCR alpha and beta cDNA libraries were sequenced on the Illumina HiSeq platform with custom primers. As for the original processing: MiGEC processed the raw reads to extract unique molecular identifiers, while MiXCR was used to determine the CDR3 positions. Recombination models were inferred per individual with the repgenHMM and IGoR tools using an EM algorithm. The tcR package in R was used for shared clonotype analysis, with sharing normalized by the product of cloneset sizes. Out-of-frame nonproductive sequences were analyzed to study raw recombination free of thymic and clonal selection effects. TCRdb trimmed the raw reads at Q25, called clones with MiXCR and kept productive beta chains. For every CDR3 protein sequence, its rows merge into one entry that carries the most common genes and DNA. The V and J calls and clone size come from TCRdb's table, not from the authors' own analysis. Here the sample has roughly 720,000 distinct CDR3 sequences; roughly 20% occur a single time. About an eighth of the sample comes from the top ten.

The data were taken from a study of identical twins (TCRdb year 2016). Regarding the study in general: The study deep-sequenced TCR alpha and beta repertoires from monozygotic twins, unrelated adults of various ages and cord blood to test whether fetal clonotypes persist. To rule out contamination, replicate twin experiments were performed at different times with different library preparation protocols.

CDR1 and CDR2 are read off the germline V gene (reference sequence) as DFQATT and SNEGSKA. Trimming takes 0 bases off V and 0 bases off J; junction bases not matched to a gene: 8. The CDR3 holds 18 amino acids from the cysteine to the phenylalanine. The CDR3 DNA has 54 bases and is translated from base 1. What the authors observed across the whole study: In monozygotic twins, recombination models systematically underestimated out-of-frame TCR alpha sharing, but the models matched the sharing seen between unrelated individuals. Zero-insertion analyses could be partly confounded by invariant T cells such as MAIT and iNKT, although diverse VJ usage argued against such confounding for most clonotypes. In beta out-of-frame sequences, excess twin sharing was weaker, because having fewer shared sequences lowered the signal-to-noise ratio. Out-of-frame TCR alpha sequences shared between twins showed an excess of low generation-probability sequences compared with coincidental sharing between unrelated individuals. Conclusions relied on cross-sectional statistical analysis, since the same donors could not be followed over many years. Fewer insertions were carried by abundant cord blood beta clonotypes; a weaker similar trend was observed in young adult naive repertoires, while no such trend was observed in memory repertoires.

The same data also contributed to another study, on T cells expressing NK-cell markers. The second study also describes: TCR beta-chain repertoires were profiled in sorted CD3+CD56+NKG2C+, CD3+CD56+NKG2C- and CD3+CD56-NKG2C+ T-cell subsets from several donors. Of the eight sequenced donors, seven were found to be HCMV-seropositive and one was found to be HCMV-seronegative. To restrict sorting to alphabetaTCR-expressing T cells, an anti-gammadeltaTCR antibody was added in several experiments. For about 6 donors, the dominant CD3+CD56+NKG2C+ clonotypes were among the top 10 CD8+ clonotypes and accounted for 1.0-7.0% of CD8+ T cells. Those dominant clonotypes were again the most abundant among CD3+CD56-NKG2C+ cells in several donors, at roughly 25-60.1%. It remained unclear whether the expanded NKG2C-expressing T cell clones were specific for HCMV antigens. The study sequenced eight donors, all healthy volunteers chosen at random: three men and five women. To determine HCMV serostatus, a commercial ELISA kit was used to detect HCMV-specific IgG in serum. For about 6 donors, unsorted PBMC were also used to sequence bulk peripheral blood T-cell repertoires. MIGEC was used to demultiplex reads and group the reads by UMI, and MiTCR was used to assemble and quantify clonotypes. To remove erroneous sequences, TCR cDNA sequences were retained only when supported by two or more reads. The tcR package was used for downstream repertoire analysis, and clonotypes were matched across fractions by CDR3 nucleotide sequence plus V segment. VDJmatch was used to annotate antigen specificity against VDJdb, with one amino acid substitution in CDR3 allowed.

This TCR was recovered from a woman in her late teens or twenties in good health. Recombination connected TRBV20-1 to TRBJ2-1; the junction holds 10 bases that match TRBD2. The specimen sequenced was PBMCs. The DNA reads TGCAGTGCTAGAGATCCCGGGGCTAGCGGGAGCTCCTACAATGAGCAGTTCTTC. Its protein product is CSARDPGASGSSYNEQFF.